Reported below is one T cell receptor (beta chain). Its antigen is currently not known. Base qualities were left out, and no much larger clone turns up one base away. The sample originates from a study of cytomegalovirus exposure and HLA in healthy donors (dated by TCRdb to the late 2010s). Study-level background: An earlier analysis of roughly 630 of the donors reported about 290 Gb of sequence data and roughly 100 million unique TCR beta sequences from about 200 million T cells. In the later analysis, no new phenotypic data were used to find candidate immune exposures; instead, reliance was placed on TCR beta sequences and their occurrence across donors. Five DR-DQ haplotypes were handled as single units for association and clustering because linkage in the cohort was strong. Typing coverage differed by locus: A, B, C, DRB1 and DQB1 were typed in roughly 620-630 donors, DQA1 in about 550, DPA1 in 600 to 610, and DPB1 in 450 to 490. In addition to the first cohort of 666 subjects, a separate validation cohort of around 110 different subjects was used. Among about 390 genotyped donors of the cohort, an average of around 240,000 unique TCR beta nucleotide sequences were sequenced per donor, about a sixth of them non-productive. To predict cytomegalovirus infection status, the study combined high-throughput TCR immunosequencing, statistical association of individual TCRs with disease status, and machine learning. In a later genetic analysis, genome-wide SNP genotypes for 398 of the 666 donors were used, and that subset was treated as a discovery cohort. In a later analysis, previously published TCR beta repertoires from 500 to 750 donors were re-analyzed and high-resolution HLA genotyping was added so that TCR occurrence patterns could be studied. Donor age, sex, ethnicity and CMV serostatus were compiled together with the repertoire data. The study aimed to test whether cataloging public T cell receptors could reveal signatures of past pathogen exposure. All discovery cohort repertoires had been generated using a single sequencing platform. An early release covering over 500 HLA-typed donors comprised about 290 gigabases of sequencing data and approximately 85 million unique TCR sequences. Using immunosequencing, the study profiled T cell repertoires from 640 or so subjects and related those repertoires to cytomegalovirus serostatus. HLA typing included class I and class II loci at four-digit resolution. Among the roughly 430 genotyped donors, 75% to 90% belonged to the genetic ancestry cluster associated with self-reported Caucasian donors. An earlier analysis of 587 of the donors used high-throughput TCR beta sequencing to judge whether each TCR beta V gene segment behaved as functional or pseudogenic. What the authors observed across the whole study: According to the authors, the approach could potentially be generalized to other disease states and immunological phenotypes. Across donors, most TCR sequences were observed very rarely, whereas some public TCRs were present in many individuals. A later genetic analysis reported fewer N-insertions in productive TCRs among donors in an Asian-associated ancestry cluster than the roughly 670-donor mean. Immune exposure information for the cohort was limited to CMV serostatus. The 87-base-pair reads could not distinguish some IMGT-functional V segments, including TRBV6-2 and TRBV6-3, so those segments were excluded. A few of the identified cytomegalovirus-associated TCR beta chains were confirmed in vitro to be specific for cytomegalovirus antigens. Linkage disequilibrium might explain the correlated functional status among segregating V segments, but an unknown experimental factor could not be excluded. In this cohort, only TCR beta chains were sequenced, and detectable features were limited by the absence of alpha or paired-chain data. In an earlier analysis of 500 to 650 of the donors, most TCR beta V segments appeared in productive rearrangements about 87% or about 30% of the time, broadly matching IMGT annotations. Roughly uniform sequencing depth across donors was assumed in presence/absence analyses, although this assumption may not hold. A later analysis found that TCR association rates varied across HLA loci, with DRB1 alleles showing the most associated TCRs and HLA-C alleles the fewest. A further reported finding was that TCR beta sequences accurately predicted the HLA-A and HLA-B alleles for most subjects in the first cohort. The classifier was reported to diagnose cytomegalovirus status with high specificity and sensitivity in both the original cohort and the validation cohort. Because HLA typing was unavailable for some donors at each locus, only the typed subset was used in association tests. According to a later analysis, most CMV-associated TCR beta chains appeared to be HLA-restricted, and the HLA associations seemed to be driven largely by CMV exposure. A later analysis reported that several top co-occurrence clusters appeared linked to parvovirus B19, influenza, CMV and Epstein-Barr virus. Because counts were too low, fewer than 20 rarely observed V segments, including chromosome 9 orphons, were excluded from the earlier analysis of about 500 of the donors. In a later genetic analysis, a missense DCLRE1C variant was associated with V-gene and J-gene trimming of TCR beta chains, and the association was replicated in an independent cohort. Assigning TCR associations to individual alleles was difficult when HLA alleles, especially DR and DQ, strongly co-occurred. A group of highly shared sequence variants was considered likely to be a technical artifact of the sequencing pipeline. In the study, approximately 160 TCR beta chains were listed as associated with cytomegalovirus. A later analysis found that HLA-associated TCR beta chains were more clonally expanded and had lower generation probabilities than equally common non-associated chains. A later analysis associated about 17,000 TCR beta sequences with specific HLA alleles at a false discovery rate of 0.05.

Libraries were constructed by the immunoSEQ multiplex PCR assay. For the multiplex PCR, a mixture combining 60 forward primers for TCR Vbeta segments and 13 reverse primers for TCR Jbeta segments was used. The CDR3 region of rearranged TCR beta genes was amplified from genomic DNA with a multiplex PCR assay. The amplified TCR beta libraries were sequenced on the Illumina HiSeq System as 87-base-pair reads. The authors' pipeline ran thus. Across the roughly 600 repertoires, a later analysis counted 60 million to 90 million unique TCR beta chains, around 11 million of which were shared by at least two donors. Raw reads were error-corrected and collapsed into unique sequences by a nearest-neighbor algorithm in which closely related sequences were merged to remove PCR and sequencing errors. V, D and J gene segments were assigned by aligning CDR3 sequences to IMGT reference sequences. Each retained sequence needed at least a six-nucleotide match to both a V gene segment and a J gene segment. A rearrangement was called productive if the CDR3 had no stop codons and remained in frame with V and J, and every other rearrangement was called non-productive. Following IMGT convention, CDR3 was defined as the stretch from the second conserved V-encoded cysteine up to the conserved J-encoded phenylalanine. The earlier analysis of 500 to 650 of the donors excluded any sequence lacking an unambiguous match to a single V gene segment. An earlier analysis of a few hundred of the donors called V segments functional above 56.7% productive rearrangements and segregating when the between-donor standard deviation exceeded 5%. A statistical classification framework was built for diagnosing cytomegalovirus status from the catalog of TCR beta chain sequences. In a later analysis, TCR nucleotide sequences were compared against IMGT/GENE-DB human TR gene sequences so that V and J genes could be assigned. Using the TCRdist pipeline, a later analysis assigned CDR3 sequences along with most-parsimonious VDJ recombination scenarios. In a later analysis, each TCR beta chain was defined by its CDR3 amino acid sequence together with its V-gene family, and reads without a unique V-gene family were excluded. As a way to deal with suspected cross-contamination and a sequencing artifact, a later analysis dropped hundreds of nucleotide sequences that were highly shared and had low generation probability. For each public chain, a later analysis derived a clonal expansion index from normalized ranks of inferred template counts within each repertoire. Generation probabilities in a later analysis came from a VDJ recombination model fitted to out-of-frame rearrangements, and those results were checked against IGoR. Hypergeometric tests were used in a later analysis to score TCR-TCR, TCR-HLA and TCR-CMV co-occurrence, with a repertoire-size bias correction applied to the TCR pairs. A later analysis estimated false discovery rates by permuting HLA or CMV assignments 20 times. In a later analysis, co-occurring TCRs were grouped using DBSCAN, with TCRdist sequence similarity added in when clustering inside HLA-allele-positive subsets. Co-occurrence clustering excluded repertoires with fewer than 30,000 or more than 120,000 public chains, plus five with anomalous nucleotide sharing. The source is immuneACCESS, and TCRdb retained only in-frame sequences with V and J called. Part of the clones is not carried over; for the studies checked, unresolved V genes explain less than half of this, and the remainder is unexplained. V, J and clone size are those of that table, while D and trimming were read from the DNA. Here the sample has some 100,000 clones; 62% occur a single time. The ten most abundant clones make up about 5% of the sample.

The cohort consisted of 666 healthy bone marrow donors. All cohort members were sampled while nominally healthy, although unrecorded immune exposures were likely present. The donor was CMV seropositive and belonged to the group of about 290 seropositive cohort members. A peripheral blood sample was provided by each donor, and peripheral blood mononuclear cells were used for TCR beta sequencing. The Qiagen DNeasy Blood Extraction Kit was used to extract genomic DNA from the blood cell samples. Sequences SGHRS (CDR1) and YFSETQ (CDR2) are obtained from the germline V gene. The CDR3 covers 15 residues, taking in both the cysteine and the phenylalanine. Only CDR3 DNA remains: 45 bases, in frame from the first base. V and J are trimmed by 2 bases and 2 bases, and the gene matches miss 7 bases of the junction.

What was sequenced was PBMCs. Rearrangement joined TRBV5-1 to TRBJ2-7, and 7 junction bases match TRBD1. This TCR was sampled from a woman aged 25 to 39 in good health and CMV-seropositive. The CDR3 region reads CASSFDGTDAYEQYF. Read as DNA, the sequence is TGCGCCAGCAGCTTTGACGGGACAGACGCCTACGAGCAGTACTTC.